This T cell receptor (beta chain) was identified during a study of patients and donors after allogeneic stem cell transplantation. TCRdb itself ran the RT-PCR reads through MiXCR, one entry per CDR3 protein. The sample lists 190,000 or so distinct CDR3 sequences; about 40% were seen once. This clonotype originated in a human donor who was either an allogeneic HSCT recipient or a stem cell or donor lymphocyte infusion donor (not recorded which). It is not recorded whose cells these are; they may come from a transplant donor. The sequenced sample was blood, either unsorted or a sorted T cell fraction (not recorded which).

The DNA of the CDR3 is TGTGCCAGCAGCTTAGTGGCGACAGGGGTAAGAAGCAATCAGCCCCAGCATTTT. It yields the protein CASSLVATGVRSNQPQHF. The genes are TRBV7-2 and TRBJ1-5; TRBD1 agrees at 8 bases. This CDR3 contains 18 residues. The trim removed 1 base at V and 1 base at J, leaving 9 bases unmatched. The germline CDR1 and CDR2 sequences are SGHTA and FQGNSA. Using reference TRBV7-2 and TRBJ1-5 for the parts outside the CDR3, the full variable domain is GAGVSQSPSNKVTEKGKDVELRCDPISGHTALYWYRQSLGQGLEFLIYFQGNSAPDKSGLPSDRFSAERTGGSVSTLTIQRTQQEDSAVYLCASSLVATGVRSNQPQHFGDGTRLSIL.